This record covers a single TCR beta chain. Its antigen is as yet unknown. The data stem from a study of T cell responses to AZD1222 COVID-19 vaccine. Whole-study findings and limits: Seropositive at baseline were only six AZD1222 recipients. There were mostly white British donors and more females than males, and clonal diversity was possibly underestimated. Spike was spanned by vaccine-associated CD4 TCRs, with dominance at 160-218 and 743-854.

Profiled with immunoSEQ multiplex PCR; TCRdb holds only in-frame clones, not every one. The repertoire holds around 190,000 clones, approximately 86% seen once, with 11% in the top ten. The CDR3 has 13 residues. CDR1 GTSNPN and CDR2 SVGIG come from the germline V gene (reference sequence). Trimming stripped 5 bases from V and 2 bases from J, with 12 bases between. Sequencing was performed on peripheral blood, taken 28 days after the second AZD1222 dose. This chain links TRBV30 with TRBJ2-5, with D possibly matching TRBD2 (6 bases). The receptor was isolated from an adult who received the AZD1222 COVID-19 vaccine. CDR3 sequence: CAWGAGRQETQYF. The CDR3 nucleotides are TGTGCCTGGGGGGCGGGGCGGCAAGAGACCCAGTACTTC.